One sample yielded the 20 T cell receptor beta chains listed below, sequenced in a study of cytomegalovirus exposure and HLA in healthy donors. The study ran its PCR with 60 Vbeta and 13 Jbeta primers. Sequenced by immunoSEQ multiplex PCR; TCRdb stores in-frame clones only, minus some. There are 95,000 to 150,000 clones in the sample; 75% to 90% occur only once, and 2.1% lies in the top ten. The sample consisted of PBMCs. These receptors were taken from a man younger than 45 in good health and CMV-seronegative.

The chain combines TRBV5-1 with TRBJ2-7; 9 bases are shared with TRBD1. The V segment lost 1 base and the J segment 3 bases; nucleotides outside the gene matches: 2. The length of the CDR3 is 14 residues. From germline, CDR1 is SGHRS and CDR2 YFSETQ. In DNA form, the CDR3 reads TGCGCCAGCAGCTTGACGACAGGGGGCTACGAGCAGTACTTC. It is translated as CASSLTTGGYEQYF.

The genes are TRBV11-2 and TRBJ1-1; possible D gene TRBD1, 6 bases. V was cut by 2 bases and J by 1 base, with 23 bases left in between. This CDR3 comprises 19 residues. CDR1 is SGHAT and CDR2 is FQNNGV in the germline V gene. CDR3 in DNA: TGTGCCAGCAGCTTATCGTCTCGTTCACTTGACAGGACGAACACTGAAGCTTTCTTT. Translation: CASSLSSRSLDRTNTEAFF.

The rearrangement links TRBV7-2 to TRBJ1-2, with 7 bases fitting TRBD1. V dropped 3 bases and J dropped 3; count of bases not matched to a gene: 4. The CDR3 has 14 amino acids. CDR1 SGHTA and CDR2 FQGNSA come from the germline V gene. CDR3: CASSFPGTDYGYTF. DNA of the CDR3: TGTGCCAGCAGCTTCCCCGGGACAGACTATGGCTACACCTTC.

Concerning this clone itself: This sample includes further DNA sequences coding for the same CDR3. The J gene is TRBJ2-5, the V gene TRBV28, with TRBD2 matching 12 bases. The V and J ends lost 7 bases and 5 bases, in that order; junction bases with no gene match: 17. This CDR3 has 18 residues. Germline CDR1 reads MDHEN; CDR2 reads SYDVKM. In nucleotides, the CDR3 is TGTGCCAGCACTCAGGGATCGCTAGCGGGGGGGCCAAGCGAGACCCAGTACTTC. This sequence encodes CASTQGSLAGGPSETQYF.

The gene calls are TRBV9 and TRBJ2-5; no reliable D call. The germline V gene encodes CDR1 SGDLS and CDR2 YYNGEE. CDR3 size: 13 residues. V was clipped by 2 bases and J by 5 bases, with 10 bases between them. The DNA of the CDR3 is TGTGCCAGCAGCGTGGCCCCGCGGGAGACCCAGTACTTC. Translation gives CASSVAPRETQYF. The variable domain in full, completed from reference TRBV9 and TRBJ2-5, reads DSGVTQTPKHLITATGQRVTLRCSPRSGDLSVYWYQQSLDQGLQFLIQYYNGEERAKGNILERFSAQQFPDLHSELNLSSLELGDSALYFCASSVAPRETQYFGPGTRLLVL.

This chain uses TRBV10-1 with TRBJ2-3, with D perhaps matching TRBD2 (6 bases). This CDR3 has 16 amino acids. V was shortened by 0 bases and J by 2 bases, with 12 bases between the two germline ends. CDR1 and CDR2 (germline): WNHNN, SYGVQD (reference sequence). Written as DNA, the CDR3 is TGCGCCAGCAGTGAGTCTTCGGGACTTCCCACAGATACGCAGTATTTT. Protein product: CASSESSGLPTDTQYF.

J is TRBJ2-1 and V is TRBV7-6; 9 bases align to TRBD2. Germline values: CDR1 SGHVS, CDR2 FNYEAQ. There are 21 residues in the CDR3. The ends lost 6 bases at V and 0 bases at J; junction bases unmatched: 21. DNA of the CDR3: TGTGCCAGCAGTCAGCCGCCAGCGGGGGGCTCTCTCGGGGGCTCCTACAATGAGCAGTTCTTC. It translates to CASSQPPAGGSLGGSYNEQFF.

Only a few counts were recorded for this clone. This CDR3 is CASSLDRGGQYF. CDR3 nucleotide sequence: TGTGCCAGCAGCTTAGACCGGGGGGGTCAGTACTTC. This chain uses TRBV7-2 with TRBJ2-5; 8 nucleotides match TRBD2. CDR3 length equals 12 residues. V shed 1 base and J 11 bases; nucleotides not matched to a gene: 3. Germline-derived CDR1 and CDR2 are SGHTA and FQGNSA.

This clone was recorded a few times. V usage is TRBV27 and J usage is TRBJ2-3; no firm D call. V gave up 0 bases and J gave up 1 base, with 8 bases separating them. Germline CDR1 is MNHEY and CDR2 is SMNVEV (reference sequence). The length of the CDR3 is 15 residues. In DNA, the CDR3 is TGTGCCAGCAGTTTATCGTGGGCACGCACAGATACGCAGTATTTT. It codes for CASSLSWARTDTQYF.

V gene TRBV6-5 combines with J gene TRBJ2-7; a weak D match, TRBD1 (6 bases). The germline gives CDR1 MNHEY, CDR2 SVGAGI. CDR3 length: 14 residues. The germline V and J ends were trimmed by 0 bases and 3 bases, with 9 bases remaining between them. The CDR3 reads CASSYSDRFYEQYF. In DNA form, the CDR3 reads TGTGCCAGCAGTTACTCGGACAGATTCTACGAGCAGTACTTC.

The rearrangement joins TRBV25-1 to TRBJ1-1; 7 nucleotides align to TRBD1. This CDR3 comprises 14 residues. Trimming took 3 bases from V and 4 from J; bases not matched to a gene: 5. Per germline, CDR1 MGHDK and CDR2 SYGVNS. CDR3 protein: CASSETGQLTEAFF. The CDR3 DNA follows: TGTGCCAGCAGTGAGACAGGGCAACTCACTGAAGCTTTCTTT.

The chain is built from TRBV6-6 and TRBJ1-3; D gene unclear. Deletions cut 2 bases from V and 2 bases from J, with 10 bases between. This CDR3 is built from 15 residues. CDR1 is MNHNY, CDR2 SVGAGI, per germline (reference sequence). In DNA, the CDR3 is TGTGCCAGCAGTTACGAGGCGCCTCCTGGAAACACCATATATTTT. It translates to CASSYEAPPGNTIYF.

The chain combines TRBV2 with TRBJ2-3, with D tentatively TRBD1 (5 bases). V lost 5 bases to trimming and J lost 1 base, with 7 bases between them. Germline CDR1 reads SNHLY; CDR2 reads FYNNEI. CDR3 length: 13 residues. The CDR3 spells CASSTQGTDTQYF. DNA for the CDR3: TGTGCCAGCAGTACACAGGGCACAGATACGCAGTATTTT.

The CDR3 loop is CATSISTSTDTQYF. The DNA of the CDR3 is TGTGCCACCAGCATAAGTACTAGCACAGATACGCAGTATTTT. The V call is TRBV15, the J call TRBJ2-3; D unclear. Germline V gives CDR1 LNHNV, CDR2 YYDKDF (reference sequence). CDR3 size: 14 residues. The ends were cut back, 4 bases at V and 0 bases at J, with 8 bases in the middle.

The chain recombines TRBV5-1 with TRBJ2-3; 10 positions agree with TRBD2. CDR3 length equals 16 residues. V gave up 0 bases and J gave up 1 base; unmatched junction bases: 2. Germline V gene lookup returns CDR1 SGHRS and CDR2 YFSETQ. The CDR3 DNA follows: TGCGCCAGCAGCTTGGATCTAGCGGGGGGCACAGATACGCAGTATTTT. This codes for CASSLDLAGGTDTQYF.

This chain links TRBV14 with TRBJ2-1; a weak D match, TRBD1 (6 bases). From germline, CDR1 is SGHDN and CDR2 FVKESK. This CDR3 spans 19 amino acids. V lost 3 bases to trimming and J lost 0 bases, with 21 bases between them. CDR3 sequence reads: CASSHPLPGHLSSYNEQFF. In DNA form, the CDR3 reads TGTGCCAGCAGCCACCCACTCCCGGGACACCTTAGCTCCTACAATGAGCAGTTCTTC.

CDR3 amino acids: CASSYGAWPDSPLHF. CDR3 in DNA: TGCGCCAGCAGTTATGGGGCCTGGCCGGACTCACCCCTCCACTTT. The V call is TRBV4-3, the J call TRBJ1-6; possible D gene TRBD1, 5 bases. The V end was cut by 6 bases, the J end by 10 bases, with 19 bases between. Germline loops: CDR1 LGHNA, CDR2 YSLEER. The CDR3 has 15 residues.

The rearrangement joins TRBV7-9 to TRBJ2-3; tentatively, D is TRBD2 (7 bases). CDR1 SEHNR and CDR2 FQNEAQ come from the germline V gene (reference sequence). Trimming removed 2 bases from V and 6 bases from J, with 12 bases in between. The length of the CDR3 is 14 residues. CDR3 DNA sequence: TGTGCCAGCAGCTTAATATCGGGGGGCGATACGCAGTATTTT. This gives the protein CASSLISGGDTQYF.

This chain joins TRBV15 and TRBJ2-1; 11 bases fit TRBD2. Trimming took 4 bases from V and 13 from J; bases not matched to a gene: 3. Germline V gives CDR1 LNHNV, CDR2 YYDKDF (reference sequence). This CDR3 comprises 12 residues. This CDR3 is CATSTGTSGQFF. As DNA, the CDR3 is TGTGCCACCAGCACAGGGACTAGCGGACAGTTCTTC.

The chain combines TRBV30 with TRBJ1-4, with a weak D call TRBD1 (6 bases). V dropped 4 bases and J dropped 5 bases, with 14 bases sitting between them. The CDR3 has 14 residues. Germline lookup yields CDR1 GTSNPN and CDR2 SVGIG (reference sequence). The CDR3 DNA reads as TGTGCCTGGACCGGGGGGCTCGCGAATGAAAAACTGTTTTTT. It encodes CAWTGGLANEKLFF.